This T cell receptor (beta chain) is from a study of blood T cell repertoires in COVID-19 (dated by TCRdb to the early 2020s). Background on the whole study: Samples covering the acute and convalescent phases of COVID-19 were provided by collaborators in the United States, Italy and Spain. HLA class I and class II types, where available, came from metadata supplied by the sample provider rather than from assay-based typing. The dataset comprised deeply sampled blood TCRbeta repertoires from subjects exposed to, actively infected with, or recovered from COVID-19. A freely available public database, intended as a resource for researchers studying the immune response to SARS-CoV-2, is where the repertoires were released. The sample metadata nearly always contained a de-identified subject ID, COVID-19 status, age in years and sex. The material from the prospective study consisted of cDNA or gDNA derived from T cells, B-cell-depleted T cells, or PBMCs. The samples were drawn from two sources: the first 160 participants of the ongoing ImmuneRACE study, and 1,200 or so subjects contributed by 6 global collaborators.

CDR3 length: 16 amino acids, cysteine to phenylalanine. CDR3 DNA is the only sequence kept; it has 48 bases, read in frame from the first base. V gives up 7 bases and J gives up 4 bases, and the segment between their germline ends measures 18 bases. Via the germline V gene, CDR1 is KGHDR and CDR2 SFDVKD. Study-wide findings and limitations: The quantity of clinical and demographic metadata differed by source and by participant and was supplied without curation.

TCRbeta CDR3 regions were amplified from genomic DNA using the immunoSEQ Assay, a bias-controlled multiplex PCR. The original pipeline was this. Nucleated cell counts per sample were estimated from amplification of reference gene primers within the assay. Sequence reads were collapsed and filtered to measure the absolute abundance of every unique TCRbeta CDR3 rearrangement. Productive Simpson clonality was computed per sample as the square root of Simpson's diversity index over productive rearrangements. Not all clones reach the TCRdb copy of this immuneACCESS table, which keeps in-frame sequences only. Checked studies attribute under half of the gap to unresolved V genes and leave the rest unexplained. The V and J calls and clone size come from that table; D and trimming were worked out from the DNA. This sample gives approximately 240,000 clones in total; nearly 85% of them show up just once. Clones ranked in the top ten supply approximately 5.7% of the sample.

This clone appeared a single time. What this receptor recognizes is not known. The sample holds no much larger clone one base away, and base qualities are not on file. Each collaborating institution followed its own protocols to collect whole blood in K2EDTA tubes. For TCRbeta analysis, collaborator samples were shipped as frozen whole blood, as isolated PBMCs, or as DNA extracted from either sample type. Here the chain combines TRBV24-1 and TRBJ2-2; 6 matching bases give a weak D call of TRBD2. The sequence was obtained from a human donor in a cohort sampled during active COVID-19. Sequencing used peripheral blood. The bases are TGTGCCACCAGGGATAGGGGAGGCCCCTTCACCGGGGAGCTGTTTTTT. It is translated as CATRDRGGPFTGELFF.